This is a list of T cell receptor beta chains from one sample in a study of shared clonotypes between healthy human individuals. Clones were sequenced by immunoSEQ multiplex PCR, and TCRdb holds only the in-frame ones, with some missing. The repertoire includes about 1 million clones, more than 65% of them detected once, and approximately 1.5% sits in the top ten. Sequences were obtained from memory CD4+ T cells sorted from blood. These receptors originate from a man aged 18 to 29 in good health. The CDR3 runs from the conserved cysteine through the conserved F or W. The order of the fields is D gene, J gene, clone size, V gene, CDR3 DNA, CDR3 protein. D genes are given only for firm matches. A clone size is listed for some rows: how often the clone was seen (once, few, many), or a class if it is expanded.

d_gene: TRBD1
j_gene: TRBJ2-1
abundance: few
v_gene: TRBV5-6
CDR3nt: TGTGCCAGCAGCATGGGACAGCTCTCCTACAATGAGCAGTTCTTC
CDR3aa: CASSMGQLSYNEQFF

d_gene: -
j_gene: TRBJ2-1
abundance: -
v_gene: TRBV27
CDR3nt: TGTGCCAGCAGGGTGGGAGGGGGTCGATGGGAGCAGTTCTTC
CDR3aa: CASRVGGGRWEQFF

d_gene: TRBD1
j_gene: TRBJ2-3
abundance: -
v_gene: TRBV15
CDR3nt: TGTGCCACCAGCAGGGGACAGGGAATGACAGATACGCAGTATTTT
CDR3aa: CATSRGQGMTDTQYF

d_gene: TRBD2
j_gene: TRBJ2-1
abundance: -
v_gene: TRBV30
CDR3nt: TGTGCCTGGAGCAGAGGACTAGCGGGAGACGATGAGCAGTTCTTC
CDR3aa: CAWSRGLAGDDEQFF

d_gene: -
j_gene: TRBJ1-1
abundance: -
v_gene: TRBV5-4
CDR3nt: TGTGCCAGCAGCTTGGAGTCAGTTAACACTGAAGCTTTCTTT
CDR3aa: CASSLESVNTEAFF

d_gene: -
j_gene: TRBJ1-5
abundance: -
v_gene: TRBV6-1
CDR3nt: TGTGCCAGCAGTGAAGCGGACTCCGCAAGGTATCAGCCCCAGCATTTT
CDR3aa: CASSEADSARYQPQHF

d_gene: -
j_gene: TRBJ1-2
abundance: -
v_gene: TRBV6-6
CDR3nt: TGTGCCAGCAGTTACTCGAATGGGGGGGGTGGCTACACCTTC
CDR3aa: CASSYSNGGGGYTF

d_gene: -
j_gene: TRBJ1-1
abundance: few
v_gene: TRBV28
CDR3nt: TGTGCCAGCAGGGCGGGAACCGAAGCTTTCTTT
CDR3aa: CASRAGTEAFF

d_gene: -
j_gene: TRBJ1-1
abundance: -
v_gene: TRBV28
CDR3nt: TGTGCCAGCAGTTTTGGCGGCCAGAAGAACACTGAAGCTTTCTTT
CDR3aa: CASSFGGQKNTEAFF

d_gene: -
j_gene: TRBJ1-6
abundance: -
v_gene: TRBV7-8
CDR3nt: TGTGCCAGCAGCTCGACAGAGCCGGATAATTCACCCCTCCACTTT
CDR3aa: CASSSTEPDNSPLHF

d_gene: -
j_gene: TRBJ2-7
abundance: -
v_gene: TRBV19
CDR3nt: TGTGCCAGTAGCGACAGGACCGAGCAGTACTTC
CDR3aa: CASSDRTEQYF

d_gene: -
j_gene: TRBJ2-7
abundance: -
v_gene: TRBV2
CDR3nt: TGTGCCAGCAGGAATTTTAAGGGCTACGAGCAGTACTTC
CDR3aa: CASRNFKGYEQYF

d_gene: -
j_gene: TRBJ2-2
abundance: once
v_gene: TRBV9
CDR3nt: TGTGCCAGCAGCGTAGAGTGGATAGGCACCGGGGAGCTGTTTTTT
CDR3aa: CASSVEWIGTGELFF

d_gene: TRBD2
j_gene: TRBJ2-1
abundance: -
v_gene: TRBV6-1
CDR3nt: TGTGCCAGCAGTGAAGCGTGGGGGCTAGCGGGAGGCACCTCCTACAATGAGCAGTTCTTC
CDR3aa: CASSEAWGLAGGTSYNEQFF

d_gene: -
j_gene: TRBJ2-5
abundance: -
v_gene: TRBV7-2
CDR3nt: TGTGCCAGCAGATCTCCCCCAGGGGAGACCCAGTACTTC
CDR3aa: CASRSPPGETQYF

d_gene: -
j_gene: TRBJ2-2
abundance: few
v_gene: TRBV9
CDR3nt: TGTGCCAGCAGCGTTAGGAGGGAGTCCGGGGAGCTGTTTTTT
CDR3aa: CASSVRRESGELFF

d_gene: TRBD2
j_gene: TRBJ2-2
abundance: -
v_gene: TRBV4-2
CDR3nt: TGTGCCAGCAGCCAAGAATCCGTAGCGGGGACGAACACCGGGGAGCTGTTTTTT
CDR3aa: CASSQESVAGTNTGELFF

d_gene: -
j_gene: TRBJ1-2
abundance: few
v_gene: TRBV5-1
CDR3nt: TGCGCCAGCAGCTTGGAAGGGGACTACGGCTACACCTTC
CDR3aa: CASSLEGDYGYTF

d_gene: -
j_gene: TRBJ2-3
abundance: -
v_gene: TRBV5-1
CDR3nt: TGCGCCAGCAGCTTCGGCTATTCCACAGATACGCAGTATTTT
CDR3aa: CASSFGYSTDTQYF

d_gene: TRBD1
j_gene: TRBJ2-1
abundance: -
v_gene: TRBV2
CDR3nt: TGTGCCAGCAGGGAAAAGGAACAGGGGAAAATTGAGCAGTTCTTC
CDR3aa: CASREKEQGKIEQFF

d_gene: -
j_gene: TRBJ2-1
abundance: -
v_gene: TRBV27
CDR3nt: TGTGCCATCACTTTGGCTATATACAATGAGCAGTTCTTC
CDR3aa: CAITLAIYNEQFF

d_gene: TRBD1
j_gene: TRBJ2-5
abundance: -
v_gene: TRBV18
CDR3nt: TGTGCCAGCTCACCGACAGGGTTGGAGACCCAGTACTTC
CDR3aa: CASSPTGLETQYF

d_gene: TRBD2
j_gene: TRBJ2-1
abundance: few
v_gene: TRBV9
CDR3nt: TGTGCCAGCAGCCCTAGACTAGCCCTCTACAATGAGCAGTTCTTC
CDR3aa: CASSPRLALYNEQFF

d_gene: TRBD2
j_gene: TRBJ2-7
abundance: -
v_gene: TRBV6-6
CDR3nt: TGTGCCAGCAGTTACTCCAGACTAGCGGGGACCTACGAGCAGTACTTC
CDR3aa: CASSYSRLAGTYEQYF

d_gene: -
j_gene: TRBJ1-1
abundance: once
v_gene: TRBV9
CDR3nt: TGTGCCAGCAGCGAGACGGCAAACACTGAAGCTTTCTTT
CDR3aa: CASSETANTEAFF

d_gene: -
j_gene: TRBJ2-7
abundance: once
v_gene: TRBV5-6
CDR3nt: TGTGCCAGCAGCACCCTGTCCTACGAGCAGTACTTC
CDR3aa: CASSTLSYEQYF

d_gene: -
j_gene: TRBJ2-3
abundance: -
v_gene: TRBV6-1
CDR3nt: TGTGCCAGCCGGAGGATCAGCACAGATACGCAGTATTTT
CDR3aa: CASRRISTDTQYF

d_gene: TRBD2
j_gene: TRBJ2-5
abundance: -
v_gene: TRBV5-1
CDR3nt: TGCGCCAGCAGCTTGACTAGCGTCCGGGAGACCCAGTACTTC
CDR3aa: CASSLTSVRETQYF

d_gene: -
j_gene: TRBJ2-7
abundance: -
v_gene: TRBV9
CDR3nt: TGTGCCAGCAGCGTAGAGGGGTCATTGGGGGCTTCCTCCTACGAGCAGTACTTC
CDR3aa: CASSVEGSLGASSYEQYF

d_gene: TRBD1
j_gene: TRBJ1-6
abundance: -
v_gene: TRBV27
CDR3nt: TGTGCCAGCAGTTCCCTCTCGGGACAGCTTAATTCACCCCTCCACTTT
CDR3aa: CASSSLSGQLNSPLHF

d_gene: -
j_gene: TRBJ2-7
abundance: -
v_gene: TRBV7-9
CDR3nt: TGTGCCAGCAGCCCCCGGACAGCCAAATACGAGCAGTACTTC
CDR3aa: CASSPRTAKYEQYF

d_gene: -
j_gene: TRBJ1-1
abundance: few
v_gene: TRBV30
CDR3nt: TGTGCCTGGAGCGGGCTGAACACTGAAGCTTTCTTT
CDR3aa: CAWSGLNTEAFF

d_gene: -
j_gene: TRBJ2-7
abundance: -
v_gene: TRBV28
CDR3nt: TGTGCCAGCAGTTTCGGGTTGGGAAACGAGCAGTACTTC
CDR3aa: CASSFGLGNEQYF

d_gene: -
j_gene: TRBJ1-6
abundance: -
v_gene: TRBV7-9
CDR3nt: TGTGCCAGCAGCGGAGGATCACCCCTCCACTTT
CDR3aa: CASSGGSPLHF

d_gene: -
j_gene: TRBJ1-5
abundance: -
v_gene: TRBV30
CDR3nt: TGTGCCTGGAGCAGACAGGACAATCAGCCCCAGCATTTT
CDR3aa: CAWSRQDNQPQHF

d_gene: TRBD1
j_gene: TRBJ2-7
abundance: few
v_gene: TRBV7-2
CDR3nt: TGTGCCAGCAGCTTAGCGGGACAGGTTCTAGTGAACTTC
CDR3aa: CASSLAGQVLVNF

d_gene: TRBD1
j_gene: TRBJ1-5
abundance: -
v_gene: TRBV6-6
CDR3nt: TGTGCCAGCATCCCACAGGGGGCAGTTAATCAGCCCCAGCATTTT
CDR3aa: CASIPQGAVNQPQHF

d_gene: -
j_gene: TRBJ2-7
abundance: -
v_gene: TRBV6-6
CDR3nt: TGTGCCAGCTGGACTGCAGGCGAGCAGTACTTC
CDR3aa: CASWTAGEQYF

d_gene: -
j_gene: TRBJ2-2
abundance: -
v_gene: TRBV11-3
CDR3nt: TGTGCCAGCAGCTCCCAAGGACAGGGAGGGACCGGGGAGCTGTTTTTT
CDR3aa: CASSSQGQGGTGELFF

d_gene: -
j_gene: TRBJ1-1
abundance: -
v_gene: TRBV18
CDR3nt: TGTGCCAGCTCACCACAGTCGATCACTGAAGCTTTCTTT
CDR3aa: CASSPQSITEAFF

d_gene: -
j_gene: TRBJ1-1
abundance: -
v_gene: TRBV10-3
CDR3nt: TGTGCCATCAGGTCGGACAGTATGAACACTGAAGCTTTCTTT
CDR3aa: CAIRSDSMNTEAFF

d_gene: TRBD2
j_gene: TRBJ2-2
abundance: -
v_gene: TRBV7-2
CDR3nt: TGTGCCAGCAGCTTGGGACTAGCGGCCGGGGAGCTGTTTTTT
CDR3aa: CASSLGLAAGELFF

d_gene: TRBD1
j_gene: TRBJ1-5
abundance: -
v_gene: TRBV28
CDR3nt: TGTGCCAGCAGTTTACACTCCGGACAGGGTAATCAGCCCCAGCATTTT
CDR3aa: CASSLHSGQGNQPQHF

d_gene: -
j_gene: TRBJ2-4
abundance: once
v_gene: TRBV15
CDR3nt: TGTGCCACCAGCAGAGATGAAGGGTTAAGGGAGGCCAAAAACATTCAGTACTTC
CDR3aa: CATSRDEGLREAKNIQYF

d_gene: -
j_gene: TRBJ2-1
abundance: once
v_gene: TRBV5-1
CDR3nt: TGCGCCAGCAGCTCTGTGGCGGGAATCAATGAGCAGTTCTTC
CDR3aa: CASSSVAGINEQFF

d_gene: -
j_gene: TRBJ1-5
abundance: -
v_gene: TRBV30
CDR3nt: TGTGCCTGGAGTGTAAAAGCGTCTAGGCAGCCCCAGCATTTT
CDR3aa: CAWSVKASRQPQHF

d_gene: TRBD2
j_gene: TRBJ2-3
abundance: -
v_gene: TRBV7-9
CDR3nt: TGTGCCAGCAGCCATACTAGCGGTAACTCAGATACGCAGTATTTT
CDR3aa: CASSHTSGNSDTQYF

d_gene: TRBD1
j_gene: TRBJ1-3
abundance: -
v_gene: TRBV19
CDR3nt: TGTGCCAGTACCTCTAGGGACAGGGCGTTTGGATCTGGAAACACCATATATTTT
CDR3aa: CASTSRDRAFGSGNTIYF

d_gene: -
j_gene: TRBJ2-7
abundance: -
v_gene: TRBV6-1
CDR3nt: TGTGCCAGCAGCGGAACGTCCAGCTCCTACGAGCAGTACTTC
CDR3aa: CASSGTSSSYEQYF

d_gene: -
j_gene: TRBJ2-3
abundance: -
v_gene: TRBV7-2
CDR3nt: TGTGCCAGCAGCCCCGTGTCCACGGGTTTCACGCAGTATTTT
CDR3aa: CASSPVSTGFTQYF

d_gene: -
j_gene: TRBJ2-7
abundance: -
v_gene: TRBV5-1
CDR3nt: TGCGCCAGCAGCCCGACGGCCAGTTCCTACGAGCAGTACTTC
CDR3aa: CASSPTASSYEQYF

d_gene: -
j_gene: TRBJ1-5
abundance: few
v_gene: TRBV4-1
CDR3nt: TGCGCCAGCAGCCAAGAAGTTCGGGCCCGGGTGGATCAGCCCCAGCATTTT
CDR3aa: CASSQEVRARVDQPQHF

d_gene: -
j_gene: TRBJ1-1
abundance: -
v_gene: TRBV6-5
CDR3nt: TGTGCCAGCAGTCACCACAAGAACACTGAAGCTTTCTTT
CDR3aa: CASSHHKNTEAFF

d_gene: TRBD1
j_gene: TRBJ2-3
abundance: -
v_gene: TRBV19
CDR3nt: TGTGCCAGTGGACAGGGGGATACAGATACGCAGTATTTT
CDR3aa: CASGQGDTDTQYF

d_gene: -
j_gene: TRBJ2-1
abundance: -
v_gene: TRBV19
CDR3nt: TGTGCCAGTACCTTGGGGCAGGCTTACAATGAGCAGTTCTTC
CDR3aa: CASTLGQAYNEQFF

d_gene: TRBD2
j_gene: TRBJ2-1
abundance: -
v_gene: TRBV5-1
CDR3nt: TGCGCCAGCAGCTTGACTAGCGGGAAAGAGGGTGAGCAGTTCTTC
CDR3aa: CASSLTSGKEGEQFF

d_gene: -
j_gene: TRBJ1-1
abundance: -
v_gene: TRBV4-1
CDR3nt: TGCGCCAGCAGGGAGGTGGGGGCGCTGGGCACTGAAGCTTTCTTT
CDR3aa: CASREVGALGTEAFF

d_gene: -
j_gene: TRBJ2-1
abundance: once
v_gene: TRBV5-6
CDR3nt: TGTGCCAGCAGCTCCCCGGGCAATGAGCAGTTCTTC
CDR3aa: CASSSPGNEQFF

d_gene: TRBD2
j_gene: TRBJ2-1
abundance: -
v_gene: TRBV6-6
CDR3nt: TGTGCCAGCAGCGGGGGGGCCACCTACAATGAGCAGTTCTTC
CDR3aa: CASSGGATYNEQFF